This entry lists 24 T cell receptor beta chains sequenced from one sample in a study of vaccination and CD4 T cells after COVID-19. No antigen has been identified for these receptors. Treatment: roughly 11-day PBMC culture with coronavirus spike peptide pools or control peptides (ViraFEST assay). The Oncomine TCR Beta short-read assay was applied to DNA of cultured CD4+ T cells. TCRdb recomputed calls from the PCR reads with MiXCR, one row per CDR3 protein. Among 15,000 to 20,000 distinct CDR3 sequences, around 45% were seen once, and the ten largest hold about 7.2%. The material was CD4+ T cells from blood, cultured in vitro, obtained after SARS-CoV-2 vaccination. The receptors were gathered from a human donor who had recovered from COVID-19.

This clonotype was found a few times. The rearrangement joins TRBV7-9 to TRBJ2-2; D gene unclear. Germline V lookup: CDR1 SEHNR, CDR2 FQNEAQ (reference sequence). This CDR3 has 16 amino acids. The V end lost 1 base, the J end lost 0 bases, and 9 bases lay between the germline ends. CDR3 nucleotide sequence: TGTGCCAGCAGCTTAGAACGGACCGCGAACACCGGGGAGCTGTTTTTT. It yields the protein CASSLERTANTGELFF.

The chain has TRBV7-2 and TRBJ2-5, with 7 bases aligning to TRBD2. Germline V gene data show CDR1 as SGHTA and CDR2 as FQGNSA. The CDR3 runs 12 residues. Losses at the gene ends were 5 bases for V and 5 bases for J; bases not matched to a gene: 2. The CDR3 region is CASSTSVETQYF. The CDR3 coding sequence is TGTGCCAGCAGCACTAGCGTTGAGACCCAGTACTTC. Looking up the rest from reference TRBV7-2 and TRBJ2-5 gives the full variable domain: GAGVSQSPSNKVTEKGKDVELRCDPISGHTALYWYRQSLGQGLEFLIYFQGNSAPDKSGLPSDRFSAERTGGSVSTLTIQRTQQEDSAVYLCASSTSVETQYFGPGTRLLVL.

This chain uses TRBV20-1 with TRBJ2-7, with 9 positions matching TRBD2. With 3 bases clipped from V and 2 bases from J, the junction kept 2 bases outside the gene matches. Germline lookup yields CDR1 DFQATT and CDR2 SNEGSKA (reference sequence). The CDR3 contains 13 residues. In DNA, the CDR3 is TGCAGTGCTAGTCCTAGCGGGACCTACGAGCAGTACTTC. Its translation: CSASPSGTYEQYF.

CDR3 nucleotides: TGTGCCAGCAGCTTAGAACCGCTGAACACTGAAGCTTTCTTT. Its protein is CASSLEPLNTEAFF. This chain connects TRBV5-4 to TRBJ1-1; D remains ambiguous. V was clipped by 2 bases and J by 0 bases, with 8 bases between them. This CDR3 has 14 amino acids. Germline V gives CDR1 SGHNT, CDR2 YYREEE (reference sequence).

The chain joins TRBV7-2 to TRBJ2-2, with a weak D call TRBD1 (6 bases). Trimming took off 3 bases at V and 6 bases at J, with 11 bases between the two ends. In germline, CDR1 is SGHTA, CDR2 FQGNSA. CDR3 length: 14 amino acids. The CDR3 DNA reads TGTGCCAGCAGCTTTAGAGAGGGGGCCGGGGAGCTGTTTTTT. Protein product: CASSFREGAGELFF. Variable domain in full (rest from reference TRBV7-2 and TRBJ2-2): GAGVSQSPSNKVTEKGKDVELRCDPISGHTALYWYRQSLGQGLEFLIYFQGNSAPDKSGLPSDRFSAERTGGSVSTLTIQRTQQEDSAVYLCASSFREGAGELFFGEGSRLTVL.

The rearrangement links TRBV12-3 or TRBV12-4 to TRBJ1-2; D might be TRBD1 (5 bases). V was pared by 5 bases and J by 1 base, with 11 bases between. The CDR3 sequence is 14 residues long. CDR3 coding DNA: TGTGCCAGCAGTCCGGACACCGTTAACTATGGCTACACCTTC. Translated, it gives CASSPDTVNYGYTF.

The gene calls are TRBV11-1 and TRBJ1-5; D is undetermined. The CDR3 has 17 amino acids. The germline V gene has CDR1 SGHAT and CDR2 FQDESV (reference sequence). V was clipped by 2 bases and J by 4 bases, with 18 bases between them. The CDR3 is CASSLSHRMQWNQPQHF. CDR3 bases: TGTGCCAGCAGCTTATCTCATAGAATGCAGTGGAATCAGCCCCAGCATTTT.

There are a few counts of this clonotype. The V gene is TRBV24-1, the J gene TRBJ2-1; TRBD2 aligns across 7 bases. J gave up 0 bases and V 5 bases, and 9 bases lay outside the gene matches. This CDR3 has 17 residues. Germline assignment: CDR1 KGHDR and CDR2 SFDVKD. CDR3: CATSGVRGSSSYNEQFF. The CDR3 DNA is TGTGCCACCAGTGGAGTGCGGGGGTCGAGCTCCTACAATGAGCAGTTCTTC.

This clonotype has a handful of counts. The V and J genes are TRBV7-2 and TRBJ2-5; TRBD2 aligns across 11 bases. The CDR3 spans 14 residues. J gave up 3 bases and V 5 bases, and 2 bases lay outside the gene matches. Germline V CDR1 and CDR2: SGHTA, FQGNSA. The CDR3 spells CASSLGLAEETQYF. Here the CDR3 DNA reads TGTGCCAGCAGCCTGGGACTAGCGGAAGAGACCCAGTACTTC.

For the CDR3, the DNA is TGTGCCAGCAGCACTAGCGGGAGAGATGAGCAGTTCTTC. It codes for CASSTSGRDEQFF. The chain couples TRBV28 to TRBJ2-1; TRBD2 aligns across 11 bases. Trimming removed 6 bases from V and 8 bases from J; junction bases left unmatched: 3. The CDR3 is made up of 13 amino acids. Germline-derived CDR1 and CDR2 are MDHEN and SYDVKM.

The V gene is TRBV7-2, the J gene TRBJ1-1; 8 nucleotides agree with TRBD1. CDR1 and CDR2 (germline): SGHTA, FQGNSA. Unmatched junction bases numbered 4, after V lost 4 bases and J lost 3 bases. The CDR3 is 14 amino acids. This chain's CDR3 is CASSSRGLDTEAFF. DNA for the CDR3: TGTGCCAGCAGCTCCAGGGGGCTAGACACTGAAGCTTTCTTT.

The J gene is TRBJ2-7, the V gene TRBV18; 9 bases are a match to TRBD2. The CDR3 contains 16 residues. Germline lookup yields CDR1 KGHSH and CDR2 LQKENI. V lost 1 base, J lost 4 bases, and 8 bases stayed unmatched. In nucleotides, the CDR3 is TGTGCCAGCTCACCACGGCGCGGGGGGGCTTTGTACGAGCAGTACTTC. It specifies CASSPRRGGALYEQYF.

This rearrangement joins TRBV6-4 to TRBJ2-1; D gene ambiguous. The CDR3 loop spans 15 amino acids. Germline V CDR1 and CDR2: MRHNA, SNTAGT. The germline V and J ends were trimmed by 4 bases and 2 bases, with 12 bases remaining between them. The CDR3: CASSVGPLTYNEQFF. In DNA, the CDR3 is TGTGCCAGCAGTGTAGGGCCGCTCACCTACAATGAGCAGTTCTTC.

The genes are TRBV6-5 and TRBJ2-1; TRBD2 matches at 11 bases. Per germline, CDR1 MNHEY and CDR2 SVGAGI. CDR3 length equals 17 residues. With 0 bases clipped from V and 4 bases from J, the junction kept 5 bases outside the gene matches. The CDR3 is CASSYSTSGTHYNEQFF. DNA for the CDR3: TGTGCCAGCAGTTACTCGACTAGCGGGACCCATTACAATGAGCAGTTCTTC.

This clonotype has only a few counts. V gene TRBV20-1 combines with J gene TRBJ2-2, with TRBD2 matching over 9 bases. CDR3 size: 14 residues. V lost 2 bases to trimming and J lost 7 bases; unmatched junction nucleotides: 5. Germline loops: CDR1 DFQATT, CDR2 SNEGSKA (reference sequence). Written as DNA, the CDR3 is TGCAGTGCTAGATCGGCGGGAGGGGTCGGGGAGCTGTTTTTT. As protein: CSARSAGGVGELFF.

This clonotype was detected a few times. The gene calls are TRBV5-4 and TRBJ1-1; D unresolved. CDR3 length: 12 residues. The V and J ends lost 4 bases and 1 base respectively, with 5 bases between them. Germline CDR1 SGHNT, CDR2 YYREEE (reference sequence). The CDR3 region has the DNA TGTGCCAGCAGCCCCCGGAACACTGAAGCTTTCTTT. The encoded protein is CASSPRNTEAFF.

V gene TRBV6-1 combines with J gene TRBJ1-4, with D maybe TRBD1 (5 bases). Trimming took off 4 bases at V and 8 bases at J, with 11 bases between the two ends. CDR1 and CDR2 (germline): MNHNS, SASEGT. The CDR3 spans 13 residues. The CDR3 loop reads CASSGTRQEKLFF. CDR3 DNA sequence: TGTGCCAGCAGTGGGACTCGACAGGAAAAACTGTTTTTT.

This clonotype was detected only a few times. V is TRBV6-5 and J is TRBJ2-1; 9 bases fit TRBD1. Germline V lookup: CDR1 MNHEY, CDR2 SVGAGI. The CDR3 length is 14 residues. Trimming took 0 bases from V and 9 from J; bases not matched to a gene: 3. The CDR3 bases are TGTGCCAGCAGTTACTCACAGGGGGCTCGTGAGCAGTTCTTC. As protein: CASSYSQGAREQFF.

The chain is built from TRBV5-6 and TRBJ2-1; tentative D call: TRBD1 (5 bases). CDR1 is SGHDT, CDR2 YYEEEE, per germline. V lost 2 bases and J 7 bases, leaving 13 bases between the germline ends. CDR3 length: 14 residues. The CDR3 nucleotides read TGTGCCAGCAGCTTACATCCCAGGGTGAATGAGCAGTTCTTC. As protein: CASSLHPRVNEQFF.

The rearrangement links TRBV7-3 to TRBJ1-1; no reliable D call. CDR1 is SGHTA, CDR2 FQGTGA, per germline. The ends were cut back, 5 bases at V and 1 base at J, with 14 bases in the middle. The CDR3 length is 15 residues. Here the CDR3 reads CASSQGLRPNTEAFF. The CDR3 DNA reads TGTGCCAGCAGCCAAGGCCTCAGGCCGAACACTGAAGCTTTCTTT.

This chain joins TRBV6-1 and TRBJ1-5; no definite D call. This CDR3 is built from 14 residues. The V and J ends lost 5 bases and 0 bases respectively, with 8 bases between them. Germline V lookup: CDR1 MNHNS, CDR2 SASEGT. The CDR3 bases are TGTGCCAGCAGTAGAGACCGTAGCAATCAGCCCCAGCATTTT. Translating it yields CASSRDRSNQPQHF.

Only a few counts were recorded for this clonotype. The chain has TRBV6-4 and TRBJ2-2; TRBD2 agrees at 7 bases. The J segment lost 1 base and the V segment lost 4 bases, leaving 3 bases of the junction unmatched. Germline CDR1 MRHNA, CDR2 SNTAGT. The CDR3 has 15 residues. CDR3 DNA: TGTGCCAGCAGTGTGGCTAGCGGGAACACCGGGGAGCTGTTTTTT. It yields the protein CASSVASGNTGELFF.

The chain is built from TRBV6-1 and TRBJ2-7, with D unclear. Trimming pared 0 bases from V and 2 bases from J, leaving 8 bases between. Per germline, CDR1 MNHNS and CDR2 SASEGT. This CDR3 is built from 14 residues. The CDR3 spells CASSEAPSPYEQYF. The CDR3 DNA is TGTGCCAGCAGTGAAGCGCCTTCCCCCTACGAGCAGTACTTC.

This chain connects TRBV7-2 to TRBJ1-1; tentatively, D is TRBD1 (5 bases). The length of the CDR3 is 15 residues. V lost 1 base, J lost 0 bases, and 9 bases lay in between. Germline loops: CDR1 SGHTA, CDR2 FQGNSA. The CDR3 loop is CASSLGGRLNTEAFF. In DNA form, the CDR3 reads TGTGCCAGCAGCTTAGGGGGCCGCTTGAACACTGAAGCTTTCTTT. Supplemented by reference TRBV7-2 and TRBJ1-1, the full variable domain reads GAGVSQSPSNKVTEKGKDVELRCDPISGHTALYWYRQSLGQGLEFLIYFQGNSAPDKSGLPSDRFSAERTGGSVSTLTIQRTQQEDSAVYLCASSLGGRLNTEAFFGQGTRLTVV.